This T cell receptor (beta chain) derives from a study of blood T cell repertoires in COVID-19. Study in general: T cells, B-cell-depleted T cells, or PBMCs supplied cDNA or gDNA.

Donors were grouped by their self-reported clinical history. Each exposed participant met a COVID-19 case in the 2 weeks preceding study entry. The V end lost 7 bases, the J end lost 4 bases, and 4 bases lay between the germline ends. This CDR3 is 11 amino acids long. Per the germline V gene, CDR1 is SGHTA and CDR2 is FQGNSA. Profiling relied on immunoSEQ multiplex PCR, and the TCRdb table lists in-frame clones only, not all of them. In the table there are roughly 150,000 clones, 75% to 90% of which are singletons. The chain couples TRBV7-2 to TRBJ2-2; no firm D call. The sequenced material came from PBMCs or T cells enriched from blood (not recorded which). This receptor was obtained from a man between 65 and 85 years old who had been exposed to COVID-19. The CDR3: CASTRTGELFF. In DNA form, the CDR3 reads TGTGCCAGCACCCGCACCGGGGAGCTGTTTTTT.